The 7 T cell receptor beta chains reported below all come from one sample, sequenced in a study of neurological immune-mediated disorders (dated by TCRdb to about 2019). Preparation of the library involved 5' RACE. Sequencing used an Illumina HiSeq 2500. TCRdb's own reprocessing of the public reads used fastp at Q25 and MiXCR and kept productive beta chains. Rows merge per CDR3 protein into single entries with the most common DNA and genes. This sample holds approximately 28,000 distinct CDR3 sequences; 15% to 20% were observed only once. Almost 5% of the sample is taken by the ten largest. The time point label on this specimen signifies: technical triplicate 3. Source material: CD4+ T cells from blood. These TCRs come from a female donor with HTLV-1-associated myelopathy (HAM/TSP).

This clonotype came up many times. Here the CDR3 DNA reads TGTGCCAGCAGTGCCGGAAGGACAGGGCTCTCCTACGAGCAGTACTTC. This encodes CASSAGRTGLSYEQYF. V usage is TRBV6-2 or TRBV6-3 and J usage is TRBJ2-7; 8 bases are a match to TRBD1. Germline V gene sequence: CDR1 MNHEY, CDR2 SVGEGT. This CDR3 contains 16 residues. Germline trimming cut 5 bases from V and 0 bases from J; bases unmatched to any gene: 9.

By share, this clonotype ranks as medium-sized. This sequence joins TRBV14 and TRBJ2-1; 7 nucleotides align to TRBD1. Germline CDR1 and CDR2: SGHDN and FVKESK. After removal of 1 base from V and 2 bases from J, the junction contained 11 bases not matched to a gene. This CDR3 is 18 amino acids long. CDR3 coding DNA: TGTGCCAGCAGCCAAGGGGAAGGGGGACAGTTAACCTACAATGAGCAGTTCTTC. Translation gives CASSQGEGGQLTYNEQFF.

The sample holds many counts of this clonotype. The CDR3, as DNA: TGTGCCAGCAGTCGATCGGGGGGCGTCTATGGCTACACCTTC. This codes for CASSRSGGVYGYTF. The V gene is TRBV7-2, the J gene TRBJ1-2, with D possibly being TRBD1 (6 bases). The CDR3 has 14 amino acids. V gave up 6 bases and J gave up 4 bases, with 15 bases separating them. Per the germline V gene, CDR1 is SGHTA and CDR2 is FQGNSA.

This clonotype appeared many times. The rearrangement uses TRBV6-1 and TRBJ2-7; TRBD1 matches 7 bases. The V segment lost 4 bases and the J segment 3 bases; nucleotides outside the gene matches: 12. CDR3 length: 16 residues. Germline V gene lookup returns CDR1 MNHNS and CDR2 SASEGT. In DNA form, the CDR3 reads TGTGCCAGCAGTGTCACTACGGGACAGCAATTCTACGAGCAGTACTTC. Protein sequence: CASSVTTGQQFYEQYF.

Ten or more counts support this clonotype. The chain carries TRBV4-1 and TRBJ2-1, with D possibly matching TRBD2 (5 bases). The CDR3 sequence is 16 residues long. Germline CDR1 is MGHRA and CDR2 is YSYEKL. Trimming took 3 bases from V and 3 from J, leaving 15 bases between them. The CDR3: CASSQGRLLDYNEQFF. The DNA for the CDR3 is TGCGCCAGCAGCCAGGGTCGGTTACTAGACTACAATGAGCAGTTCTTC.

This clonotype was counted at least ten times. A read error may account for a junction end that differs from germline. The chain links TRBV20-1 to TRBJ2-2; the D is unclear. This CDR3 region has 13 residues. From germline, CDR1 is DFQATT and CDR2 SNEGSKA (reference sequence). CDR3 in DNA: TGCAATGCTAGAGATCTGAACACCGGGGAGCTGTTTTTT. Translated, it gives CNARDLNTGELFF.

The CDR3 spells CARSDRENTGELFF. For the CDR3, the DNA is TGTGCCAGGTCCGACAGGGAGAACACCGGGGAGCTGTTTTTT. The chain couples TRBV30 to TRBJ2-2; 7 bases agree with TRBD1. Germline CDR1 is GTSNPN and CDR2 is SVGIG (reference sequence). V lost 8 bases, J lost 1 base, and 7 bases stayed unmatched. The length of the CDR3 is 14 residues. Complete variable domain (other parts from reference TRBV30 and TRBJ2-2): SQTIHQWPATLVQPVGSPLSLECTVEGTSNPNLYWYRQAAGRGLQLLFYSVGIGQISSEVPQNLSASRPQDRQFILSSKKLLLSDSGFYLCARSDRENTGELFFGEGSRLTVL.